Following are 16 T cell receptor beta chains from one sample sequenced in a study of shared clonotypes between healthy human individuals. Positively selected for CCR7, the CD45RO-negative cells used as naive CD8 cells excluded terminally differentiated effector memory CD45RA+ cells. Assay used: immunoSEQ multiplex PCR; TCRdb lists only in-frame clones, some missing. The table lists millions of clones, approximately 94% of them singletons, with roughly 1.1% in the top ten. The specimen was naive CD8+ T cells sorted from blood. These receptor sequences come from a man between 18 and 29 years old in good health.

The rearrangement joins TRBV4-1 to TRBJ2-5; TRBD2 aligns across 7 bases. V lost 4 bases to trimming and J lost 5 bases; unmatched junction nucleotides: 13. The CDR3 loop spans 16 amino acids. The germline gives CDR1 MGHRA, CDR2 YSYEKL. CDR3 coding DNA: TGCGCCAGCAGCCCCTTTCTGGCGGGAGAAGATGAGACCCAGTACTTC. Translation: CASSPFLAGEDETQYF.

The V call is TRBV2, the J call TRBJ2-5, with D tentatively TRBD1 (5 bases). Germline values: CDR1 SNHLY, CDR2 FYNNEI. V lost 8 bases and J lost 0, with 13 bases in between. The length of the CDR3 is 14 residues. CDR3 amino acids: CASLQGLHQETQYF. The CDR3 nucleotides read TGTGCCAGCCTCCAGGGCCTACACCAAGAGACCCAGTACTTC.

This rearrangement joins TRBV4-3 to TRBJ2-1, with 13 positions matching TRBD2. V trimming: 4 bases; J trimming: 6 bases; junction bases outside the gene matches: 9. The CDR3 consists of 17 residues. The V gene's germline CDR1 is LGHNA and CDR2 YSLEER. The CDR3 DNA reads TGCGCCAGCAGCCCGCTGGACGGACTAGCGGGAGTCAATGAGCAGTTCTTC. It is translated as CASSPLDGLAGVNEQFF.

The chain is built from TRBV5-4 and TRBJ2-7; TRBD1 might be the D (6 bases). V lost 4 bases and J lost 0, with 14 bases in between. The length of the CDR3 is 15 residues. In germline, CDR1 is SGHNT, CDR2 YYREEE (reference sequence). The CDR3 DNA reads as TGTGCCAGCAGCCTGGGACACTTGAACTCCTACGAGCAGTACTTC. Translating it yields CASSLGHLNSYEQYF.

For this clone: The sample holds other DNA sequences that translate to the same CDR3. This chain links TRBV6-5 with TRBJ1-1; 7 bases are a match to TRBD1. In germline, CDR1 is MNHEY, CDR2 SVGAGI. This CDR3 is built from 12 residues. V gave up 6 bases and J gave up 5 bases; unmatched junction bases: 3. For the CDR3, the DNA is TGTGCCAGCAGCCAGGGGGGAACTGAAGCTTTCTTT. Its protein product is CASSQGGTEAFF.

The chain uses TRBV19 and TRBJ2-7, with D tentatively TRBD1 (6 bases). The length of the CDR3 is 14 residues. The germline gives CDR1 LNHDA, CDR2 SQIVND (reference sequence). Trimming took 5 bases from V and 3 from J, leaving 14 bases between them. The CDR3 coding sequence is TGTGCCAGTAGTCTGCAGGGGAGTGACTACGAGCAGTACTTC. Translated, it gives CASSLQGSDYEQYF.

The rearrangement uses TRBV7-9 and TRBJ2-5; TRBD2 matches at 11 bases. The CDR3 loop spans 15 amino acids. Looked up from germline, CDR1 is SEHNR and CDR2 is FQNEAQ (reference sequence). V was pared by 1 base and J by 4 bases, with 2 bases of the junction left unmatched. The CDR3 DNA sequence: TGTGCCAGCAGCTTAGGGACTAGCGGGCCAGAGACCCAGTACTTC. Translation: CASSLGTSGPETQYF.

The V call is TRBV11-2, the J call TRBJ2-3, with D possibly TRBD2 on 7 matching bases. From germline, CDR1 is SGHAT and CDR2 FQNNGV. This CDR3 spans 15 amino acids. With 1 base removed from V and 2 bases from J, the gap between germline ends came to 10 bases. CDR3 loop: CASSLVGGPTDTQYF. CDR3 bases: TGTGCCAGCAGCTTAGTCGGGGGGCCCACAGATACGCAGTATTTT.

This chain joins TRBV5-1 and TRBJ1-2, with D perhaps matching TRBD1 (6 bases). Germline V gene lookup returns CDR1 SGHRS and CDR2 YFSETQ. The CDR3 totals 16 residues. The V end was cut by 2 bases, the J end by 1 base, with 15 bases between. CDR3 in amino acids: CASSFTDLQGNYGYTF. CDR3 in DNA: TGCGCCAGCAGCTTTACCGATCTACAGGGTAACTATGGCTACACCTTC.

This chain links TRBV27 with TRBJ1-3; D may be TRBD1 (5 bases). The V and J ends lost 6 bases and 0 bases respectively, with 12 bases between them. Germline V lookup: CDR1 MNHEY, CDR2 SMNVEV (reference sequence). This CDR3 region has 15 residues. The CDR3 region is CASSEIGGSGNTIYF. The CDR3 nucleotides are TGTGCCAGCAGCGAAATTGGGGGCTCTGGAAACACCATATATTTT.

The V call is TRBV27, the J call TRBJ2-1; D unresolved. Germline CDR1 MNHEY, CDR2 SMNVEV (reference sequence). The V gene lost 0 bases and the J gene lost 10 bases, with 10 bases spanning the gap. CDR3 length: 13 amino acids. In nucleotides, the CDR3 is TGTGCCAGCAGTTTATCCCCTATCGGGGAGCAGTTCTTC. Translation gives CASSLSPIGEQFF.

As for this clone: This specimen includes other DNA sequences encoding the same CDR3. The CDR3 DNA is TGTGCCAGCAGTGAAGAGGGGGCTAGCTCCTACGAGCAGTACTTC. As protein: CASSEEGASSYEQYF. The genes are TRBV2 and TRBJ2-7; 7 positions agree with TRBD1. The CDR3 spans 15 residues. J was trimmed by 0 bases and V by 1 base; bases with no gene match: 3. Germline CDR1 and CDR2: SNHLY and FYNNEI.

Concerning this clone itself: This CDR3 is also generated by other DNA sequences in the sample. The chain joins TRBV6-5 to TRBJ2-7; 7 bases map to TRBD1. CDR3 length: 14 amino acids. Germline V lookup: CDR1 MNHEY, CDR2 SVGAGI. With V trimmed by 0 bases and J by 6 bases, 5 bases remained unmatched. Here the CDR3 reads CASSYSEGAREQYF. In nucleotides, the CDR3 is TGTGCCAGCAGTTACTCAGAGGGGGCGCGCGAGCAGTACTTC.

CDR3 amino acids: CASSPSDNEQFF. In nucleotides, the CDR3 is TGTGCCAGCAGTCCGTCAGACAATGAGCAGTTCTTC. V gene TRBV28 combines with J gene TRBJ2-1; D unresolved. The CDR3 sequence is 12 residues long. V was shortened by 5 bases and J by 5 bases, with 7 bases between the two germline ends. From germline, CDR1 is MDHEN and CDR2 SYDVKM.

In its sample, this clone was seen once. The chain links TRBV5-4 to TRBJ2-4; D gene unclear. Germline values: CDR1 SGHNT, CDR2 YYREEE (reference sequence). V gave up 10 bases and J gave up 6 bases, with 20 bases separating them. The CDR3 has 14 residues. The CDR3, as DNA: TGTGCCGCCCGGTGGTCGGGCGCGCCAAACATTCAGTACTTC. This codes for CAARWSGAPNIQYF.

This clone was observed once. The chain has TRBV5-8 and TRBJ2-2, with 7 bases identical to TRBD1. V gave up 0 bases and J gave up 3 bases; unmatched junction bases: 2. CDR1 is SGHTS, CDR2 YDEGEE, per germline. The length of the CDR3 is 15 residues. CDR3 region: CASSLATGYTGELFF. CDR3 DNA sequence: TGTGCCAGCAGCTTGGCGACAGGGTACACCGGGGAGCTGTTTTTT.